One and the same sample provided the 3 T cell receptor beta chains below, sequenced in a study of T-cell memory formation after mild COVID-19. TCRdb reanalysed the 5' RACE reads using MiXCR and keeps one entry per CDR3 protein. The table shows 380,000 or so distinct CDR3 sequences, with approximately 14% occurring only once. Sequenced input: PBMCs or a T cell subset sorted from them (not recorded which). These receptors were obtained from a man aged 18 to 30 who had mild COVID-19 (a few samples of this study predate the infection). Cell type and time point are not known.

This clonotype was recorded many times. The chain couples TRBV11-2 to TRBJ1-1; D not certain. Deletions cut 0 bases from V and 8 bases from J, with 7 bases between. The CDR3 contains 12 residues. CDR1 SGHAT and CDR2 FQNNGV come from the germline V gene. This CDR3 reads CASSLDTAEAFF. The CDR3 DNA sequence: TGTGCCAGCAGCTTAGATACAGCCGAAGCTTTCTTT.

The chain has TRBV3-1 and TRBJ2-3; the D gene is possibly TRBD2 (6 bases). V shed 3 bases and J shed 2 bases, with 18 bases lying between them. This CDR3 has 17 residues. Germline V gene lookup returns CDR1 LGHDT and CDR2 YNNKEL (reference sequence). In DNA form, the CDR3 reads TGTGCCAGCAGCCAGAAAAGACGGGACTCCTACACAGATACGCAGTATTTT. Amino acids: CASSQKRRDSYTDTQYF.

The rearrangement links TRBV27 to TRBJ2-3; a possible D gene is TRBD2 (6 bases). The CDR3 consists of 15 residues. Trimming took 6 bases from V and 0 from J, leaving 13 bases between them. CDR1 MNHEY and CDR2 SMNVEV come from the germline V gene (reference sequence). The CDR3 DNA reads as TGTGCCAGCAGAGCCGGCGGGGTTAGCACAGATACGCAGTATTTT. As protein: CASRAGGVSTDTQYF.